The 16 T cell receptor beta chains presented below share a single source sample, sequenced in a study of graft-versus-host responses after intestinal transplantation. TCRdb's copy holds only in-frame clones and misses some; the assay was immunoSEQ multiplex PCR. The sample consists of over 90,000 clones, 91% of them appearing once. These receptors have no known antigen. Sequences were derived from unstimulated CD8+ T cells sorted from spleen or lymph node cells, sampled before intestinal transplant. The receptors stem from a human donor who received an intestinal transplant.

The CDR3 loop reads CASSPDREGQPQHF. The CDR3 region has the DNA TGCGCCAGCAGCCCGGACAGGGAGGGCCAGCCCCAGCATTTT. The chain combines TRBV4-3 with TRBJ1-5; the match to TRBD1 covers 8 bases. The CDR3 totals 14 residues. Germline CDR1 LGHNA, CDR2 YSLEER. With V trimmed by 4 bases and J by 7 bases, 6 bases remained unmatched.

V gene TRBV5-4 combines with J gene TRBJ2-7; perhaps TRBD1 as D (5 bases). Per the germline V gene, CDR1 is SGHNT and CDR2 is YYREEE (reference sequence). The CDR3 has 14 residues. Trimming removed 4 bases from V and 4 bases from J, with 15 bases in between. CDR3 loop: CASSINQRGYEQYF. DNA of the CDR3: TGTGCCAGCAGCATCAACCAAAGGGGTTACGAGCAGTACTTC.

This clone appeared once. The chain has TRBV6-1 and TRBJ1-5; the D gene is possibly TRBD1 (6 bases). V was cut by 7 bases and J by 5 bases, with 18 bases left in between. The CDR3 has 15 residues. Germline values: CDR1 MNHNS, CDR2 SASEGT. The chain's CDR3 is CASTPGGTPYQPQHF. The CDR3 nucleotides read TGTGCCAGCACCCCGGGGGGGACACCCTATCAGCCCCAGCATTTT.

This chain joins TRBV6-5 and TRBJ1-5; D perhaps matches TRBD1 (5 bases). The germline V and J ends were trimmed by 3 bases and 1 base, with 10 bases remaining between them. Germline CDR1 is MNHEY and CDR2 is SVGAGI. The CDR3 covers 15 residues. The CDR3 region is CASSYGADSNQPQHF. The CDR3 coding sequence is TGTGCCAGCAGTTATGGGGCGGACAGCAATCAGCCCCAGCATTTT.

The chain joins TRBV7-8 to TRBJ1-1; perhaps TRBD1 as D (5 bases). Trimming pared 5 bases from V and 4 bases from J, leaving 8 bases between. There are 12 residues in the CDR3. Germline lookup yields CDR1 SGHVS and CDR2 FQNEAQ. CDR3 protein: CASSPGGTEAFF. Here the CDR3 DNA reads TGTGCCAGCAGCCCCGGGGGCACTGAAGCTTTCTTT.

This rearrangement joins TRBV7-2 to TRBJ1-1, with TRBD1 matching over 11 bases. Germline lookup yields CDR1 SGHTA and CDR2 FQGNSA. This CDR3 has 15 amino acids. V lost 3 bases, J lost 4 bases, and 4 bases stayed unmatched. CDR3 region: CASSLSGTGGTEAFF. The CDR3 nucleotides are TGTGCCAGCAGCTTGTCCGGGACAGGGGGCACTGAAGCTTTCTTT.

The chain is built from TRBV4-1 and TRBJ1-4; the D gene is possibly TRBD1 (6 bases). The CDR3 extends over 17 amino acids. With 7 bases removed from V and 7 bases from J, the gap between germline ends came to 25 bases. The germline V gene encodes CDR1 MGHRA and CDR2 YSYEKL. The CDR3 protein is CASKAPSVGATSEKLFF. DNA of the CDR3: TGCGCCAGCAAAGCCCCGTCGGTGGGGGCCACTTCTGAAAAACTGTTTTTT.

The J gene is TRBJ1-1, the V gene TRBV27, with D uncertain. V gave up 2 bases and J gave up 3 bases, with 7 bases separating them. The CDR3 covers 13 residues. Germline V gives CDR1 MNHEY, CDR2 SMNVEV (reference sequence). CDR3 residues: CASSLNGDTEAFF. As DNA, the CDR3 is TGTGCCAGCAGTTTAAACGGTGACACTGAAGCTTTCTTT.

The chain has TRBV7-2 and TRBJ2-7; 10 bases line up with TRBD1. CDR3 length equals 14 residues. Germline V lookup: CDR1 SGHTA, CDR2 FQGNSA. The ends lost 4 bases at V and 4 bases at J; junction bases unmatched: 4. For the CDR3, the DNA is TGTGCCAGCAGCTCCGGGACAGGGGCTTACGAGCAGTACTTC. Translation: CASSSGTGAYEQYF.

The chain recombines TRBV10-1 with TRBJ2-1; 12 bases fit TRBD2. V lost 0 bases and J lost 7; bases outside the gene matches: 7. This CDR3 comprises 17 residues. The V gene's germline CDR1 is WNHNN and CDR2 SYGVQD (reference sequence). The CDR3 sequence: CASSESPRLAGENEQFF. CDR3 nucleotide sequence: TGCGCCAGCAGTGAGTCCCCGCGACTAGCGGGAGAGAATGAGCAGTTCTTC.

The chain combines TRBV7-9 with TRBJ1-2; D may be TRBD1 (6 bases). CDR3 size: 16 residues. V dropped 5 bases and J dropped 5 bases, with 21 bases sitting between them. The germline CDR1 and CDR2 sequences are SEHNR and FQNEAQ (reference sequence). The CDR3, as DNA: TGTGCCAGCAGCCCGACAGGTTTTCAGGGCTTTTATGGCTACACCTTC. This translates into CASSPTGFQGFYGYTF. The full variable domain, its missing parts supplied by reference TRBV7-9 and TRBJ1-2, is DTGVSQNPRHKITKRGQNVTFRCDPISEHNRLYWYRQTLGQGPEFLTYFQNEAQLEKSRLLSDRFSAERPKGSFSTLEIQRTEQGDSAMYLCASSPTGFQGFYGYTFGSGTRLTVV.

The V and J genes are TRBV7-6 and TRBJ2-7; TRBD1 aligns across 7 bases. V shed 4 bases and J 6 bases; nucleotides not matched to a gene: 12. Germline CDR1 and CDR2: SGHVS and FNYEAQ. This CDR3 has 15 residues. The CDR3 reads CASSSHRGFSAEQYF. The CDR3 nucleotides are TGTGCCAGCAGCTCGCACAGGGGATTTAGCGCCGAGCAGTACTTC.

CDR3 in amino acids: CASSRTSGGTGELFF. DNA of the CDR3: TGTGCCAGCAGCCGGACTAGCGGGGGGACCGGGGAGCTGTTTTTT. The rearrangement joins TRBV7-9 to TRBJ2-2; TRBD2 matches 14 bases. V lost 5 bases, J lost 5 bases, and 1 base stayed unmatched. The germline V gene has CDR1 SEHNR and CDR2 FQNEAQ (reference sequence). This CDR3 is built from 15 residues.

V and J are TRBV27 and TRBJ2-7; TRBD1 aligns across 7 bases. This CDR3 is built from 14 residues. Germline CDR1 is MNHEY and CDR2 is SMNVEV (reference sequence). Trimming took 3 bases from V and 2 from J; bases not matched to a gene: 4. CDR3 coding DNA: TGTGCCAGCAGTTTCGCAGGGGGACCCTACGAGCAGTACTTC. Its translation: CASSFAGGPYEQYF.

V gene TRBV10-1 combines with J gene TRBJ2-1; TRBD2 matches 9 bases. Germline values: CDR1 WNHNN, CDR2 SYGVQD (reference sequence). The CDR3 has 16 amino acids. V shed 9 bases and J 3 bases; nucleotides not matched to a gene: 12. This CDR3 reads CASIHSSGIRYNEQFF. The CDR3, as DNA: TGCGCCAGTATCCACTCTAGCGGGATCCGCTACAATGAGCAGTTCTTC.

The chain joins TRBV28 to TRBJ2-7, with 7 positions matching TRBD2. V lost 3 bases and J lost 1; bases outside the gene matches: 12. Germline CDR1 is MDHEN and CDR2 is SYDVKM. The CDR3 sequence is 17 residues long. CDR3 residues: CASSFGPPGLGSYEQYF. DNA of the CDR3: TGTGCCAGCAGTTTTGGCCCCCCCGGACTAGGATCCTACGAGCAGTACTTC. Using reference TRBV28 and TRBJ2-7 for the parts outside the CDR3, the full variable domain is DVKVTQSSRYLVKRTGEKVFLECVQDMDHENMFWYRQDPGLGLRLIYFSYDVKMKEKGDIPEGYSVSREKKERFSLILESASTNQTSMYLCASSFGPPGLGSYEQYFGPGTRLTVT.